The 4 T cell receptor beta chains below come from one sample, sequenced in a study of cytomegalovirus exposure and HLA in healthy donors. Vbeta (60) and Jbeta (13) primers were used in the PCR. The repertoire was sequenced with immunoSEQ multiplex PCR; TCRdb's copy has only in-frame clones and lacks some. The table has around 150,000 clones, 70% to 90% seen once. Source material: PBMCs. Every receptor here comes from a woman aged 30 to 39 in good health and CMV-seropositive.

This clone appeared a single time. This chain joins TRBV7-6 and TRBJ2-5; the D gene is possibly TRBD2 (6 bases). From germline, CDR1 is SGHVS and CDR2 FNYEAQ. CDR3 length: 18 amino acids. The V and J ends lost 1 base and 5 bases respectively, with 23 bases between them. CDR3 residues: CASSLGGLLTSLMETQYF. CDR3 bases: TGTGCCAGCAGCTTAGGGGGACTTCTGACATCATTAATGGAGACCCAGTACTTC.

This clone turned up a few times. CDR3 in amino acids: CASSLAGTGGWYTEAFF. CDR3 DNA: TGCGCCAGCAGCTTGGCCGGGACAGGGGGCTGGTACACTGAAGCTTTCTTT. The chain joins TRBV5-1 to TRBJ1-1, with 12 bases lining up with TRBD1. This CDR3 is built from 17 residues. Germline CDR1 SGHRS, CDR2 YFSETQ. V trimming: 0 bases; J trimming: 3 bases; junction bases outside the gene matches: 6.

The table lists this clone with a count of one. The chain couples TRBV2 to TRBJ1-5; 8 nucleotides align to TRBD1. This CDR3 has 15 amino acids. V was pared by 3 bases and J by 3 bases, with 4 bases of the junction left unmatched. Germline CDR1 is SNHLY and CDR2 is FYNNEI. The CDR3 coding sequence is TGTGCCAGCAGTGAGACAGGGGTTTTCAATCAGCCCCAGCATTTT. Amino acids: CASSETGVFNQPQHF. The variable domain in full, with the rest retrieved from reference TRBV2 and TRBJ1-5, is EPEVTQTPSHQVTQMGQEVILRCVPISNHLYFYWYRQILGQKVEFLVSFYNNEISEKSEIFDDQFSVERPDGSNFTLKIRSTKLEDSAMYFCASSETGVFNQPQHFGDGTRLSIL.

The V gene is TRBV4-3, the J gene TRBJ2-2, with 10 bases aligning to TRBD1. The CDR3 length is 17 residues. Per the germline V gene, CDR1 is LGHNA and CDR2 is YSLEER. Trimming cost V 5 bases and J 5 bases; bases outside gene matches: 11. CDR3 DNA: TGCGCCAGCAGCACCAGACAGGGGGCGCGTGGAACCGGGGAGCTGTTTTTT. Translating it yields CASSTRQGARGTGELFF.